The rows below give T cell receptor beta chains drawn from one sample of a study of blood T cell repertoires in COVID-19. Using immunoSEQ multiplex PCR, the repertoire was profiled, and TCRdb retains in-frame clones only, with some absent. Of approximately 240,000 clones listed, nearly 90% are singletons. Sequenced input: peripheral blood. The receptor set was obtained from a woman under 30 who had recovered from COVID-19. CDR3s include the opening cysteine and the closing phenylalanine or tryptophan. Fields, in order: V gene, clone size, D gene, J gene, CDR3 protein, CDR3 DNA. The D gene is left open where the match is weak. Part of the rows lack a size; the others show once, few, many or a class for expanded clones.

TRBV28,NA,TRBD1,TRBJ1-2,CASSFPDRDGYTF,TGTGCCAGCAGTTTCCCGGACAGGGATGGCTACACCTTC
TRBV6-2/TRBV6-3,NA,TRBD2,TRBJ2-5,CASSYGGGPSGETQYF,TGTGCCAGCAGTTACGGGGGAGGGCCGAGTGGAGAGACCCAGTACTTC
TRBV19,NA,NA,TRBJ1-1,CASSRSGGPAEAFF,TGTGCCAGTAGTAGGAGCGGGGGGCCCGCTGAAGCTTTCTTT
TRBV12-5,NA,TRBD1,TRBJ2-1,CASGSGTGSYNEQFF,TGTGCTAGTGGTTCGGGGACAGGGTCCTACAATGAGCAGTTCTTC
TRBV30,NA,TRBD1,TRBJ1-5,CAWSVAGGQPQHF,TGTGCCTGGAGTGTAGCAGGGGGACAGCCCCAGCATTTT
TRBV7-2,NA,NA,TRBJ1-5,CASSFGSGAQPQHF,TGTGCCAGCAGCTTTGGGTCAGGGGCTCAGCCCCAGCATTTT
TRBV2,NA,NA,TRBJ2-3,CASSEARTIWGTDTQYF,TGTGCCAGCAGTGAAGCCCGGACTATCTGGGGCACAGATACGCAGTATTTT
TRBV3-1/TRBV3-2,NA,NA,TRBJ1-2,CASGLGAMTAGYTF,TGTGCCAGCGGCCTCGGCGCGATGACAGCCGGCTACACCTTC
TRBV13,NA,TRBD1,TRBJ2-7,CASSEGTGQREQYF,TGTGCCAGCAGCGAAGGGACAGGACAGAGGGAGCAGTACTTC
TRBV12-3/TRBV12-4,NA,NA,TRBJ2-3,CASNVGTDTQYF,TGTGCCAGCAATGTAGGCACAGATACGCAGTATTTT
TRBV6-1,NA,TRBD1,TRBJ1-2,CASSEAAGTASSYGYTF,TGTGCCAGCAGTGAAGCGGCCGGGACAGCCTCTTCCTATGGCTACACCTTC
TRBV5-6,NA,NA,TRBJ1-1,CASSLGGGDTEAFF,TGTGCCAGCAGCTTGGGAGGGGGAGACACTGAAGCTTTCTTT
TRBV27,NA,TRBD1,TRBJ2-7,CASSDRAVSYEQYF,TGTGCCAGCTCAGACAGGGCGGTCTCCTACGAGCAGTACTTC
TRBV30,NA,NA,TRBJ1-2,CAWIGTGLTYGYTF,TGTGCCTGGATCGGTACAGGGCTCACCTATGGCTACACCTTC
TRBV30,NA,TRBD2,TRBJ2-1,CAWLSGRVHNEQFF,TGTGCCTGGCTTAGCGGGAGAGTCCACAATGAGCAGTTCTTC
TRBV4-1,once,NA,TRBJ2-7,CASSQVGSTYEQYF,TGCGCCAGCAGCCAAGTAGGGAGCACCTACGAGCAGTACTTC
TRBV2,NA,TRBD2,TRBJ2-5,CASSDPTSGLTGETQYF,TGTGCCAGCAGTGATCCGACTAGCGGTCTAACCGGGGAGACCCAGTACTTC
TRBV7-2,NA,NA,TRBJ2-1,CASSSGLRYNEQFF,TGTGCCAGCAGCTCCGGACTACGTTACAATGAGCAGTTCTTC
TRBV2,NA,TRBD2,TRBJ2-1,CATKRESYNEQFF,TGTGCCACCAAGCGGGAGTCCTACAATGAGCAGTTCTTC
TRBV30,NA,NA,TRBJ1-5,CAWSEQGNQPQHF,TGTGCCTGGAGCGAACAGGGTAATCAGCCCCAGCATTTT
TRBV4-1,NA,NA,TRBJ1-2,CASSQDRRGYTF,TGCGCCAGCAGCCAAGACAGGAGGGGCTACACCTTC
TRBV28,NA,TRBD2,TRBJ2-5,CASSDLGRGLVQETQYF,TGTGCCAGCAGTGATCTGGGACGGGGACTAGTACAAGAGACCCAGTACTTC
TRBV6-1,NA,TRBD1,TRBJ1-6,CASSEKGASSPLHF,TGTGCCAGCAGTGAAAAGGGGGCCTCTTCACCCCTCCACTTT
TRBV4-1,NA,NA,TRBJ1-5,CASSHLMSGQPQHF,TGCGCCAGCAGCCATTTGATGTCAGGTCAGCCCCAGCATTTT
TRBV21-1,NA,NA,TRBJ2-7,CASSKEGCGAALRYEQYF,TGTGCCAGCAGCAAAGAAGGTTGTGGGGCGGCCCTACGCTACGAGCAGTACTTC
TRBV5-1,once,TRBD1,TRBJ1-1,CASSFGNTGGTEAFF,TGCGCCAGCAGCTTTGGGAATACAGGGGGGACTGAAGCTTTCTTT
TRBV4-1,NA,TRBD2,TRBJ2-7,CASSQSGTSVSYEQYF,TGCGCCAGCAGCCAATCTGGGACTAGCGTTTCCTACGAGCAGTACTTC
TRBV14,NA,TRBD2,TRBJ2-7,CASSQDPRRSGRRAYEQYF,TGTGCCAGCAGCCAAGATCCCCGGAGGAGCGGGAGGCGCGCCTACGAGCAGTACTTC
TRBV4-3,NA,NA,TRBJ1-2,CASSQVSELGDGYTF,TGCGCCAGCAGCCAAGTATCAGAACTGGGCGATGGCTACACCTTC
TRBV6-5,once,TRBD1,TRBJ1-1,CASRLDRRNTEAFF,TGTGCCAGCAGATTGGACAGGCGGAACACTGAAGCTTTCTTT
TRBV5-4,NA,NA,TRBJ1-3,CASSNDRIGNTIYF,TGTGCCAGCAGCAACGACAGGATTGGAAACACCATATATTTT
TRBV7-9,NA,NA,TRBJ2-2,CASSLPQGYTGELFF,TGTGCCAGCAGCTTACCCCAGGGGTACACCGGGGAGCTGTTTTTT
TRBV2,NA,NA,TRBJ1-5,CARSGIYSNQPQHF,TGTGCCCGATCCGGTATCTATAGCAATCAGCCCCAGCATTTT
TRBV30,NA,NA,TRBJ2-7,CASKRETGEQYF,TGTGCCTCGAAACGGGAGACGGGCGAGCAGTACTTC
TRBV6-2/TRBV6-3,NA,TRBD2,TRBJ2-5,CASSKGLAGEKGMYQETQYF,TGTGCCAGCAGTAAGGGACTAGCGGGGGAAAAGGGGATGTACCAAGAGACCCAGTACTTC
TRBV10-1,NA,NA,TRBJ2-1,CASSRQGKGNEQFF,TGCGCCAGCAGTCGGCAGGGTAAGGGCAATGAGCAGTTCTTC
TRBV28,NA,NA,TRBJ1-3,CASSFRGPGNTIYF,TGTGCCAGCAGTTTCAGGGGACCTGGAAACACCATATATTTT
TRBV27,NA,TRBD1,TRBJ1-2,CASRAGTGYGYTF,TGTGCCAGCAGGGCCGGGACAGGGTATGGCTACACCTTC
TRBV18,NA,TRBD2,TRBJ2-5,CASSRLAGGQETQYF,TGTGCCAGCTCACGGTTAGCGGGAGGCCAGGAGACCCAGTACTTC
TRBV13,once,NA,TRBJ2-7,CASGRGLSYEQYF,TGTGCCAGCGGAAGAGGGCTATCCTACGAGCAGTACTTC
TRBV6-4,NA,TRBD2,TRBJ2-2,CASSKPGLAGYAGELFF,TGTGCCAGCAGTAAACCGGGACTAGCGGGATATGCCGGGGAGCTGTTTTTT
TRBV5-6,NA,NA,TRBJ1-1,CASSFSGRTEAFF,TGTGCCAGCAGCTTCTCAGGCCGCACTGAAGCTTTCTTT
TRBV2,NA,TRBD2,TRBJ2-1,CASSDRLAGGGDNEQFF,TGTGCCAGCAGTGACCGGCTAGCGGGAGGTGGGGACAATGAGCAGTTCTTC
TRBV7-3,NA,NA,TRBJ1-1,CASSPSGHYANTEAFF,TGTGCCAGCAGCCCCTCGGGACACTACGCAAACACTGAAGCTTTCTTT
TRBV5-1,NA,TRBD1,TRBJ1-2,CASREGARGYTF,TGCGCCAGCAGGGAGGGGGCGCGGGGCTACACCTTC
TRBV4-2,NA,NA,TRBJ1-1,CASRQTENTEAFF,TGTGCCAGCAGACAGACAGAGAACACTGAAGCTTTCTTT
TRBV6-5,NA,TRBD1,TRBJ1-5,CASRRGGAQPQHF,TGTGCCAGCAGAAGAGGGGGCGCGCAGCCCCAGCATTTT
TRBV9,once,TRBD2,TRBJ2-4,CASSAPGGNKNIQYF,TGTGCCAGCAGCGCCCCGGGGGGGAACAAAAACATTCAGTACTTC
TRBV27,NA,NA,TRBJ1-1,CASSLGGGTEAFF,TGTGCCAGCAGTTTGGGAGGTGGGACTGAAGCTTTCTTT
TRBV9,once,NA,TRBJ2-7,CASSPVEGAPYEQYF,TGTGCCAGCAGCCCAGTGGAGGGGGCCCCCTACGAGCAGTACTTC
TRBV6-1,NA,NA,TRBJ1-5,CASSEAYRQPQHF,TGTGCCAGCAGTGAAGCCTACAGGCAGCCCCAGCATTTT
TRBV30,NA,NA,TRBJ1-1,CAWSRRGRDTEAFF,TGTGCCTGGAGCAGGCGGGGAAGGGACACTGAAGCTTTCTTT
TRBV7-3,NA,NA,TRBJ1-5,CASSPRGGQPQHF,TGTGCCAGCAGCCCCAGGGGTGGTCAGCCCCAGCATTTT